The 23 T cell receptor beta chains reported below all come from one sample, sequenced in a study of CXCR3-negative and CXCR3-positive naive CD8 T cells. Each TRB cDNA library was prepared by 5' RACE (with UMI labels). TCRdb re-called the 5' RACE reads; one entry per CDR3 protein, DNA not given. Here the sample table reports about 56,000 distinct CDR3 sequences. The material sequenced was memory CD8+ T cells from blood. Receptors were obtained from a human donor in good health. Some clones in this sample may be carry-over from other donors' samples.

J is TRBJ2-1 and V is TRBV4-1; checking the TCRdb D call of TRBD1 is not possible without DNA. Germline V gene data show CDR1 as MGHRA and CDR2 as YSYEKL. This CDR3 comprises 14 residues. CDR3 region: CASSHVTGYNEQFF.

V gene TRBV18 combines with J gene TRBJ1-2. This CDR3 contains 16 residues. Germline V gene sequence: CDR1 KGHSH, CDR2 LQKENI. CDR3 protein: CASSPPRSEDNYGYTF.

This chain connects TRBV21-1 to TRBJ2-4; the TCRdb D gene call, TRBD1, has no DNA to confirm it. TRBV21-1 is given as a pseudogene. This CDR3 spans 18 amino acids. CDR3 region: CASTPLSTRTAAKNIQYF.

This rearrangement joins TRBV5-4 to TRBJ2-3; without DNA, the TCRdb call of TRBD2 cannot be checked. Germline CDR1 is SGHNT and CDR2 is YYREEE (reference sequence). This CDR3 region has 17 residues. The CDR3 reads CASSPGRGSGSPDTQYF.

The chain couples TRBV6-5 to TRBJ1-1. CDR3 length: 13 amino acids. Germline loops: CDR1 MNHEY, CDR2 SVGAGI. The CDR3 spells CASSRRENTEAFF.

The CDR3 loop is CASSPQGLATEAFF. The chain links TRBV7-3 to TRBJ1-1; TCRdb returns TRBD1, unconfirmable since there is no DNA. The CDR3 runs 14 residues. Germline assignment: CDR1 SGHTA and CDR2 FQGTGA.

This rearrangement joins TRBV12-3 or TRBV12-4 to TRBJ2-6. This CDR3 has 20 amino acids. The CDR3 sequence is CASSSAGAVVSLIGANVLTF.

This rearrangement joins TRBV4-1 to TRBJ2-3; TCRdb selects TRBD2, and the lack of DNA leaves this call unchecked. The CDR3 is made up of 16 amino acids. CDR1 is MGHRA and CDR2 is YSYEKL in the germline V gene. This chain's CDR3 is CASSQTSGTLSDTQYF.

CDR3 protein: CASSLTRVFPYEQYF. The genes are TRBV28 and TRBJ2-7; TCRdb returns TRBD2, unconfirmable since there is no DNA. Germline V gene data show CDR1 as MDHEN and CDR2 as SYDVKM. The CDR3 loop spans 15 amino acids.

Here the CDR3 reads CASSPRLGLAGGEETQYF. The chain recombines TRBV4-2 with TRBJ2-5; TCRdb lists TRBD2, though no DNA is available to test this call. In germline, CDR1 is LGHNA, CDR2 YNFKEQ. The CDR3 has 18 residues.

The CDR3 here is CASSLGVWGFSGEADTQYF. The chain recombines TRBV11-2 with TRBJ2-3; without DNA, the TCRdb call of TRBD1 cannot be checked. The CDR3 loop spans 19 amino acids. In germline, CDR1 is SGHAT, CDR2 FQNNGV.

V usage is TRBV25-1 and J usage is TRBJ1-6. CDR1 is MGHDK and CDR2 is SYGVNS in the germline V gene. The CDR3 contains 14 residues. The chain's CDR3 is CASSVYDAGSPLHF.

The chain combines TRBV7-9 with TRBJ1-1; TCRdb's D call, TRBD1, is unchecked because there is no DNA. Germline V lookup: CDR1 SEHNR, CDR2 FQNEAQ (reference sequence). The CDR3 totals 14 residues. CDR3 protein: CASSSDRYEPEAFF.

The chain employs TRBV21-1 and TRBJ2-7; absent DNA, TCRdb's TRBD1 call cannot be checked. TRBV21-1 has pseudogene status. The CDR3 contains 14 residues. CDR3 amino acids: CASTTGTTSYEQYF.

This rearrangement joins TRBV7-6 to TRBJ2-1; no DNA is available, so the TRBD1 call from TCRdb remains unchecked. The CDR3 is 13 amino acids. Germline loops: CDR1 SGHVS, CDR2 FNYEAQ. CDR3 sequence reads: CASIEGSGDEQFF.

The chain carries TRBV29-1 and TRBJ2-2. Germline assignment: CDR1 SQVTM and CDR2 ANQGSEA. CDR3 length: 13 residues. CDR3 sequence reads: CSVGTDPSGELFF.

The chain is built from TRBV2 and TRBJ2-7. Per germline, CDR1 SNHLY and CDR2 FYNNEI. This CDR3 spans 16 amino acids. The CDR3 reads CASSDPKNNPSYEQYF.

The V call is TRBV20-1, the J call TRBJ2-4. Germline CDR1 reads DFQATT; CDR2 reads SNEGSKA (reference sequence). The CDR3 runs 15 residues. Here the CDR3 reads CSARDFGQAKNIQYF.

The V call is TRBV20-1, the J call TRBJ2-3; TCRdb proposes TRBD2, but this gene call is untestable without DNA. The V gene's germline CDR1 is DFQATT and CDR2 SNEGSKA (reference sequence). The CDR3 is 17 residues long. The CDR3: CSARRDRLAGLTDTQYF.

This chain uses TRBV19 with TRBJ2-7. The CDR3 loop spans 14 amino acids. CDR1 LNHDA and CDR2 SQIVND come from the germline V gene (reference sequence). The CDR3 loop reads CASSIGQQSYEQYF.

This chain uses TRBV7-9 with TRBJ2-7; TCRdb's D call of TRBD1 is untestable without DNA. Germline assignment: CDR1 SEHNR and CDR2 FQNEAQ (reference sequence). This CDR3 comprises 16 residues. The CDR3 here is CASSSGTGGAPYEQYF.

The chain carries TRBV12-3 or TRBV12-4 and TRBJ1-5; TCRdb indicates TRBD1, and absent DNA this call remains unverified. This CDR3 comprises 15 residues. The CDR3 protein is CASKDSFYSNQPQHF.

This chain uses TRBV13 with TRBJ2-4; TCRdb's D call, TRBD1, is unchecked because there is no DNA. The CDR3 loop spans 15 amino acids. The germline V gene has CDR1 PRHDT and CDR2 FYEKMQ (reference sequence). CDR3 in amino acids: CASSSAQGTKNIQYF.